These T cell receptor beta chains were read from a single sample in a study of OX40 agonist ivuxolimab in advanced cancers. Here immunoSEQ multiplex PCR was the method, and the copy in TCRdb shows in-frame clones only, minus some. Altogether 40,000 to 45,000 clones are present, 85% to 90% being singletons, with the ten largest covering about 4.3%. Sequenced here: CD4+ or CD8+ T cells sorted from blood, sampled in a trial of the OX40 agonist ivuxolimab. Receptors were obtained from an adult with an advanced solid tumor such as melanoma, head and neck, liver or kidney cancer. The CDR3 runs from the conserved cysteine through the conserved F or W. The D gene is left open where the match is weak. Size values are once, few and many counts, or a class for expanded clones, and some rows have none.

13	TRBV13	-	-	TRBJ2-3	CASSLKGTDTQYF	TGTGCCAGCAGCTTAAAAGGGACAGATACGCAGTATTTT
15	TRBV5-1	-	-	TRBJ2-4	CASSRGEVAKNIQYF	TGCGCCAGCAGCCGTGGAGAGGTAGCCAAAAACATTCAGTACTTC
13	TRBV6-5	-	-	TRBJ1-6	CASSYTTESPLHF	TGTGCCAGCAGTTACACGACAGAATCACCCCTCCACTTT
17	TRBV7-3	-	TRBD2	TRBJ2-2	CASSSGLAGANTGELFF	TGTGCCAGCAGCTCCGGACTAGCGGGGGCTAACACCGGGGAGCTGTTTTTT
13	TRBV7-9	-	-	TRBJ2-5	CASSQIDVETQYF	TGTGCCAGCAGCCAAATCGACGTAGAGACCCAGTACTTC
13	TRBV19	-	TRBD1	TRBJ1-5	CASSWDSYQPQHF	TGTGCCAGTAGTTGGGACAGCTATCAGCCCCAGCATTTT
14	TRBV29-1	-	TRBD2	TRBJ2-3	CSVVLAGSIDTQYF	TGCAGCGTGGTACTAGCGGGAAGCATTGATACGCAGTATTTT
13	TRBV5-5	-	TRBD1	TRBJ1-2	CASSLGDRAGYTF	TGTGCCAGCAGCTTGGGAGACAGGGCTGGCTACACCTTC
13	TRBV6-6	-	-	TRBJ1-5	CASSYSNNQPQHF	TGTGCCAGCAGTTACTCGAACAATCAGCCCCAGCATTTT
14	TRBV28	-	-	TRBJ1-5	CASMEVMGNQPQHF	TGTGCCAGCATGGAAGTGATGGGCAATCAGCCCCAGCATTTT
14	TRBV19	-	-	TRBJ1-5	CASSLQGGNQPQHF	TGTGCCAGTAGCCTACAGGGAGGCAATCAGCCCCAGCATTTT
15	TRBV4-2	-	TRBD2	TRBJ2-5	CASSQGLAEEETQYF	TGTGCCAGCAGCCAGGGACTAGCGGAAGAAGAGACCCAGTACTTC
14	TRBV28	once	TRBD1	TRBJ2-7	CASQRQGPLLTRYF	TGTGCCAGCCAACGACAGGGACCACTCCTTACGCGGTACTTC
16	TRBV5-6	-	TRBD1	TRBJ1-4	CASSLIGTGGNEKLFF	TGTGCCAGCAGCTTAATCGGGACAGGAGGTAATGAAAAACTGTTTTTT
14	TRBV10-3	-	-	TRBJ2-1	CAISESRDSSEQFF	TGTGCCATCAGTGAGTCGAGGGATAGTAGTGAGCAGTTCTTC
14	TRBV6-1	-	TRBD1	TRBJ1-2	CASSDQDRGYGYTF	TGTGCCAGCAGTGATCAGGACAGGGGATATGGCTACACCTTC
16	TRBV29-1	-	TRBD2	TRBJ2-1	CSGGPASGASYNEQFF	TGCAGCGGAGGTCCGGCTAGCGGCGCCTCCTACAATGAGCAGTTCTTC
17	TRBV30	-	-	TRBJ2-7	CAWRWASGRTGRHEQYF	TGTGCCTGGAGATGGGCCTCAGGGCGAACAGGCCGTCACGAGCAGTACTTC
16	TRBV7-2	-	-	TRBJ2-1	CASSLLGGYSYNEQFF	TGTGCCAGCAGCTTACTGGGGGGTTACTCCTACAATGAGCAGTTCTTC